This T cell receptor (beta chain) was identified during a study of shared clonotypes between healthy human individuals. This CDR3 has 14 amino acids. Deletions cut 3 bases from V and 7 bases from J, with 16 bases between. Germline lookup yields CDR1 LGHNA and CDR2 YSLEER. Study-wide findings and caveats: Naive subsets usually exceeded memory subsets in estimated richness.

Sorted-subset replicate PCRs used 200 ng DNA, approximately 27,000 T cell genomes. Assay used: immunoSEQ multiplex PCR; TCRdb lists only in-frame clones, some missing. The sample has over 2 million clones; roughly 92% are singletons. Participating donors were healthy, HIV-negative adults free of recent acute infections or vaccinations. With regard to this clone: Its antigen is currently unknown.

The gene calls are TRBV4-3 and TRBJ2-7, with a possible D match to TRBD2 (6 bases). This sequence was found in a man between 18 and 35 years old in good health. Some clones in this sample may be carry-over from other donors' samples. Sequenced material: naive CD4+ T cells from PBMCs. Subset indicated: CD45RA+ positively selected. The CDR3 protein is CASSQDAGRVEQYF. CDR3 DNA: TGCGCCAGCAGCCAGGATGCCGGGAGAGTTGAGCAGTACTTC.